These 7 T cell receptor beta chains originate from one sample sequenced in a study of vaccination effects on CD4 cells after COVID-19. In the ViraFEST assay, antigen-specific CD4+ clonotypes were identified by expansion after peptide-pool stimulation. The culture ran for around nine days, and then CD4+ T cells were isolated. Two doses of either BNT162b2 or mRNA-1273 were given to each participant. Antigens of these TCRs are unknown. Measured with immunoSEQ multiplex PCR; TCRdb has only the in-frame clones, and not every one. Among around 30,000 clones listed, 55% to 70% were seen once. The material sequenced was CD4+ T cells from PBMCs cultured with SARS-CoV-2 spike peptides, taken after COVID-19 vaccination. The receptors originated from a human donor who received a COVID-19 vaccine.

This chain connects TRBV20-1 to TRBJ2-5; 9 bases are shared with TRBD2. CDR1 DFQATT and CDR2 SNEGSKA come from the germline V gene (reference sequence). This CDR3 has 16 amino acids. After removal of 3 bases from V and 0 bases from J, the junction contained 8 bases not matched to a gene. This CDR3 is CSASALLAGNQETQYF. The CDR3 nucleotides read TGCAGTGCTAGTGCCCTACTAGCGGGTAACCAAGAGACCCAGTACTTC.

The genes are TRBV18 and TRBJ2-3; TRBD2 agrees at 7 bases. CDR1 and CDR2 (germline): KGHSH, LQKENI. Trimming took 4 bases from V and 5 from J; bases not matched to a gene: 6. This CDR3 is built from 14 residues. CDR3 nucleotides: TGTGCCAGCTCACAGAGCGGGATGGGAGATACGCAGTATTTT. Translated: CASSQSGMGDTQYF.

The chain combines TRBV7-9 with TRBJ1-1; unclear D gene. The CDR3 totals 13 residues. Germline V gives CDR1 SEHNR, CDR2 FQNEAQ (reference sequence). V lost 2 bases, J lost 0 bases, and 4 bases lay in between. The CDR3 nucleotides read TGTGCCAGCAGCTTAAAGGTGAACACTGAAGCTTTCTTT. This codes for CASSLKVNTEAFF.

The chain employs TRBV2 and TRBJ1-5; D gene ambiguous. This CDR3 comprises 16 residues. CDR1 is SNHLY, CDR2 FYNNEI, per germline. Trimming stripped 1 base from V and 0 bases from J, with 10 bases between. The CDR3 sequence: CASSEGWHNSNQPQHF. DNA of the CDR3: TGTGCCAGCAGTGAAGGGTGGCATAATAGCAATCAGCCCCAGCATTTT.

J is TRBJ1-5 and V is TRBV3-1 (or the pseudogene TRBV3-2), with D unresolved. CDR1 and CDR2 from the germline V gene are LGHDT and YNNKEL (reference sequence). This CDR3 has 13 amino acids. Trimming removed 1 base at V and 9 bases at J, with 10 bases between. The CDR3 DNA reads TGTGCCAGCAGCCAAGCGAGCTCAGGGCCCCAGCATTTT. Its translation is CASSQASSGPQHF.

The chain uses TRBV19 and TRBJ2-1, with unresolved D. V lost 1 base and J lost 6, with 13 bases in between. CDR1 and CDR2 (germline): LNHDA, SQIVND (reference sequence). The CDR3 contains 15 residues. The CDR3 nucleotides read TGTGCCAGTAGTATAGGGCTTCGGACGGGCAATGAGCAGTTCTTC. Its protein is CASSIGLRTGNEQFF.

The chain joins TRBV5-1 to TRBJ1-2; 9 bases fit TRBD1. J lost 6 bases, V lost 5 bases, and 11 bases had no gene match. This CDR3 region has 15 residues. Germline V lookup: CDR1 SGHRS, CDR2 YFSETQ. Written as DNA, the CDR3 is TGCGCCAGCAGAACGGGGGACAGGGCCACTAATGGCTACACCTTC. Its translation: CASRTGDRATNGYTF.